The 2 T cell receptor beta chains presented below share a single source sample, sequenced in a study of T cells in Graves' hyperthyroidism and ophthalmopathy. Amplified TCR beta CDR3 regions came from RNA transcripts. Initially, a first-round RT-PCR of the TCR CDR3 employed the HTBI primer set. MiXCR, applied by TCRdb to the multiplex PCR reads, yields one record per CDR3 protein. The repertoire holds under 350,000 distinct CDR3 sequences, around a quarter seen once, with around 30% in the top ten. The material sequenced was blood. These receptors came from a man in his forties or fifties with Graves' hyperthyroidism that later progressed to Graves' ophthalmopathy.

A single count supports this clonotype. V and J are TRBV28 and TRBJ2-7, with TRBD1 matching over 8 bases. This CDR3 is 17 amino acids long. The V gene end was trimmed by 3 bases and the J gene end by 5 bases; junction bases not matched to a gene: 15. Germline V lookup: CDR1 MDHEN, CDR2 SYDVKM. The CDR3 DNA is TGTGCCAGCAGTTTTTCGAGCTGGGAGGACAGGGTCAACGAGCAGTACTTC. Translation: CASSFSSWEDRVNEQYF.

This clonotype was recorded at least ten times. This chain connects TRBV29-1 to TRBJ2-7; D might be TRBD2 (6 bases). CDR3 length: 18 amino acids. Looked up from germline, CDR1 is SQVTM and CDR2 is ANQGSEA. Trimming stripped 5 bases from V and 0 bases from J, with 26 bases between. Here the CDR3 reads CSVRARDSLLLASYEQYF. CDR3 nucleotides: TGCAGCGTTCGAGCTCGGGACTCTCTATTACTCGCCTCCTACGAGCAGTACTTC.